This T cell receptor beta chain was observed in a study of post-analysis software for immune sequencing data. In the study overall: Disease trajectories encompassed relapsing-remitting, secondary progressive and progressive-relapsing multiple sclerosis.

Study-wide results and limits: The study found TRBV5-6, TRBV5-1 and TRBV20-1 among 4 or 5 TRBV segments more frequent in patients than controls. Controls' normalized Chao1 diversity significantly exceeded that of multiple sclerosis patients. By F measure, samples from a shared preparation batch strongly co-clustered.

Unique molecular identifiers were built into the TCR beta cDNA libraries. When about 1 to 11 million T cells were used, they gave 500,000 or so cDNA molecules. Each CDR3 protein is one row after TCRdb ran MiXCR on the PCR reads. The data show a few hundred thousand distinct CDR3 sequences, with roughly a third seen just once and 4.5% to 5.5% held by the top ten. About this clonotype itself: Its cognate antigen is unknown. A single base separates this from a much larger clone, so it may be a read error.

From germline, CDR1 is SGHNT and CDR2 YYREEE (reference sequence). The V and J ends lost 0 bases and 10 bases respectively, with 11 bases between them. This CDR3 region has 13 residues. The sample comprised blood. This chain links TRBV5-4 with TRBJ2-1; D gene unclear. This clonotype originated in a girl aged 5-17 years with multiple sclerosis. CDR3 DNA: TGTGCCAGCAGCTTGGATGTAGCCTACGAGCAGTTCTTC. Encoded protein: CASSLDVAYEQFF.